Listed here are 7 T cell receptor beta chains from one sample, sequenced in a study of Graves' ophthalmopathy and Graves' hyperthyroidism (dated by TCRdb to the late 2010s). TCRdb records Illumina HiSeq 2000 as the sequencer. For repertoire sequencing, the TCR beta CDR3 regions were amplified from RNA transcripts. HTBI primers and the Qiagen OneStep RT-PCR kit were used in a first-round RT-PCR, which was followed by a second-round multiplex PCR, size selection and purification. Starting from the raw public reads, TCRdb applied fastp trimming at Q25, assembled clones with MiXCR and retained in-frame beta chains. Each entry is one CDR3 protein sequence, shown with its most common DNA and genes. For this sample there are 1 million to 1.3 million distinct CDR3 sequences; about 36% appear just once. 8.5% to 14% of the sample goes to the ten largest clones. The sample comprised peripheral blood or thyroid tissue (not recorded which). These receptors originate from an adult man with Graves' hyperthyroidism.

The rearrangement joins TRBV28 to TRBJ2-7; 7 nucleotides align to TRBD1. Looked up from germline, CDR1 is MDHEN and CDR2 is SYDVKM. This CDR3 has 14 amino acids. J lost 3 bases, V lost 7 bases, and 9 bases had no gene match. The chain's CDR3 is CASNRPGQHYEQYF. For the CDR3, the DNA is TGTGCCAGCAACAGGCCGGGACAGCACTACGAGCAGTACTTC.

This clonotype was observed a single time. Germline and junction disagree at one end, which may indicate a read error. This chain links TRBV5-1 with TRBJ2-7; 8 bases align to TRBD1. The CDR3 totals 16 residues. The germline gives CDR1 SGHRS, CDR2 YFSETQ. CDR3 DNA sequence: TGTGCCAGCAGGCAACTGACAGGGGTCTTCCCCTACGAGCAGTACTTC. It specifies CASRQLTGVFPYEQYF.

This clonotype was counted ten times or more. This chain connects TRBV11-2 to TRBJ1-1; 7 nucleotides match TRBD1. With 3 bases clipped from V and 7 bases from J, the junction kept 5 bases outside the gene matches. The CDR3 has 13 amino acids. Per the germline V gene, CDR1 is SGHAT and CDR2 is FQNNGV. The CDR3 coding sequence is TGTGCCAGCAGCTTGGGGGACAGTGGTGAAGCTTTCTTT. Amino acid sequence: CASSLGDSGEAFF.

This clonotype has more than one count but fewer than ten. CDR3 sequence reads: CSAETGPGTLYEQYF. The CDR3 DNA sequence: TGCAGTGCCGAAACAGGTCCCGGAACCCTCTACGAGCAGTACTTC. The chain employs TRBV20-1 and TRBJ2-7, with TRBD1 as a possible D gene (5 bases). The CDR3 loop spans 15 amino acids. With 6 bases removed from V and 3 bases from J, the gap between germline ends came to 21 bases. CDR1 DFQATT and CDR2 SNEGSKA come from the germline V gene (reference sequence).

The V call is TRBV12-3 or TRBV12-4, the J call TRBJ1-5; D is uncertain. CDR3 length equals 15 residues. V lost 3 bases to trimming and J lost 2 bases, with 11 bases between them. DNA of the CDR3: TGTGCCAGCAGTTTCGGGTCGGGTGGCAATCAGCCCCAGCATTTT. Translated: CASSFGSGGNQPQHF.

This clonotype was picked up many times. The chain is built from TRBV10-1 and TRBJ2-7, with D maybe TRBD2 (6 bases). The V gene lost 0 bases and the J gene lost 3 bases, with 9 bases spanning the gap. Per germline, CDR1 WNHNN and CDR2 SYGVQD (reference sequence). The CDR3 length is 14 residues. The CDR3 protein is CASSESAGGYEQYF. The DNA of the CDR3 is TGCGCCAGCAGTGAGTCCGCCGGGGGCTACGAGCAGTACTTC.

This clonotype has a count of ten or more. Mismatch with germline at one junction end may stem from a read error. The genes are TRBV5-1 and TRBJ2-7; D is unresolved. CDR3 length: 13 residues. Germline CDR1 reads SGHRS; CDR2 reads YFSETQ. This chain's CDR3 is CASSSGLSYEQYF. As DNA, the CDR3 is TGTGCCAGCAGCTCCGGTCTCTCCTACGAGCAGTACTTC.